The sequence of this T cell receptor (beta chain) was determined in a study of control samples from healthy donors and cancer patients. The table came from immunoSEQ multiplex PCR; TCRdb's copy has only in-frame clones and leaves some out. This sample carries about 100,000 clones, 70% to 85% of them seen once, and the ten largest clones take approximately 7%. Sequencing input: blood. This clonotype was sampled from a man younger than 35 in good health.

CDR3 sequence: CASLRSSRQETQYF. DNA of the CDR3: TGCGCCAGCCTTCGGAGCTCCCGCCAAGAGACCCAGTACTTC. The chain is built from TRBV10-1 and TRBJ2-5; D ambiguous. The germline CDR1 and CDR2 sequences are WNHNN and SYGVQD (reference sequence). This CDR3 spans 14 amino acids. V lost 8 bases, J lost 1 base, and 14 bases lay in between.